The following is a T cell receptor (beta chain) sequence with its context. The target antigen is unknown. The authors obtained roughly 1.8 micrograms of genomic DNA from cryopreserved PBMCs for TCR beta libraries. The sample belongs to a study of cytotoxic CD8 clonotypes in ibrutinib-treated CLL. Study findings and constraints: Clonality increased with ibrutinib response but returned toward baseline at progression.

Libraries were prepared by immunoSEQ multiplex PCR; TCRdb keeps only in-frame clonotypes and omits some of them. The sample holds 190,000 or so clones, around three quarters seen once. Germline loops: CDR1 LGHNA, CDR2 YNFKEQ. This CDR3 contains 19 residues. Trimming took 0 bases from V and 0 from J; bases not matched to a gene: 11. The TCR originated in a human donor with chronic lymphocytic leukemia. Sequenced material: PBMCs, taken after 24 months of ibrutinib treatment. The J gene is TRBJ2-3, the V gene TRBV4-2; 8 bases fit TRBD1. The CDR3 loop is CASSQEGVRGTGSTDTQYF. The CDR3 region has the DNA TGTGCCAGCAGCCAAGAAGGGGTTCGGGGGACAGGAAGCACAGATACGCAGTATTTT.